A selection of T cell receptor beta chains follows, all from one sample in a study of T cells of healthy individuals. A single record per CDR3 protein comes from TCRdb applying MiXCR to the 5' RACE reads. The table shows about 96,000 distinct CDR3 sequences, with 15% to 20% occurring only once. Source of these receptors: a human donor in good health. The CDR3 runs from the conserved cysteine through the conserved F or W. The D gene is left open where the match is weak. The size field is filled for only some rows; it gives once, few, many or a size class.

j_call clone_size d_call v_call cdr3_nt cdr3_aa
TRBJ2-3 few TRBD2 TRBV15 TGTGCCACCAGCAGAGGGGGAGGGGCGGCAGATACGCAGTATTTT CATSRGGGAADTQYF
TRBJ2-1 many TRBD2 TRBV7-9 TGTGCCAGCAGTTCCCAAACCGGGACTAGGTTGCAGTTCTTC CASSSQTGTRLQFF
TRBJ1-2 many NA TRBV28 TGTGCCAGCAGACCCCCGACGCAAGGTGGCTACACCTTC CASRPPTQGGYTF
TRBJ2-3 NA TRBD1 TRBV2 TGTGCCAGCAGTGGGGGGACAGCTAGCACAGATACGCAGTATTTT CASSGGTASTDTQYF
TRBJ2-7 few NA TRBV12-3/TRBV12-4 TGTGCCAGCAGTGGACCGTCGTTCGAGCAGTACTTC CASSGPSFEQYF
TRBJ2-4 few NA TRBV21-1 TGTGCCAGCAGCAAATTCGGCAGGGCCTCCCCCTTC CASSKFGRASPF
TRBJ1-5 many TRBD1 TRBV6-6 TGTGCCAGCAGTTACCGATGGACAGGGGGCGGTTTCGGCAATCAGCCCCAGCATTTT CASSYRWTGGGFGNQPQHF
TRBJ2-1 many NA TRBV20-1 TGCAGTGCGCCGGGACACTACAATGAGCAGTTCTTC CSAPGHYNEQFF
TRBJ2-2 NA TRBD2 TRBV27 TGTGCCAGCAACTTCTTTCGACTAGCCGGCACCGGGGAGCTGTTTTTT CASNFFRLAGTGELFF
TRBJ2-7 NA TRBD1 TRBV18 TGTGCCAGCTCAACTGGGACAGGGCTTTCCTACGAGCAGTACTTC CASSTGTGLSYEQYF
TRBJ2-1 NA TRBD2 TRBV28 TGTGCCAGCAGTTCCGGACTAGGGAATGAGCAGTTCTTC CASSSGLGNEQFF
TRBJ1-6 NA NA TRBV28 TGTGCCAGCAGGAGAGAGAGCTCCTATAATTCACCCCTCCACTTT CASRRESSYNSPLHF
TRBJ1-2 many NA TRBV24-1 TGTGCCACCATGGACAGTAACTATGGCTACACCTTC CATMDSNYGYTF
TRBJ1-2 many NA TRBV20-1 TGCAGTGCCACGGACAACTATGGCTACACCTTC CSATDNYGYTF
TRBJ2-3 few NA TRBV20-1 TGCAGTGCTAGACAGGTGGGGGGAGATACGCAGTATTTT CSARQVGGDTQYF
TRBJ1-4 NA TRBD1 TRBV28 TGTGCCAGCAGTTTCACAGGGGGGCGTGAAAAACTGTTTTTT CASSFTGGREKLFF
TRBJ2-7 many TRBD2 TRBV20-1 TGCAGTGCTAGAGGTGCGACTAGCGGCGATTCCTACGAGCAGTACTTC CSARGATSGDSYEQYF
TRBJ1-1 few NA TRBV6-6 TGTGCCAGCAGTTACGCAGAAAACACTGAAGCTTTCTTT CASSYAENTEAFF
TRBJ2-2 NA TRBD1 TRBV6-2/TRBV6-3 TGTGCCAGCGGCTTCAGGGACAGGGGGAACACCGGGGAGCTGTTTTTT CASGFRDRGNTGELFF
TRBJ2-7 few NA TRBV3-1 TGTGCCAGCCGTGCCGAGCGATCCTACGAGCAGTACTTC CASRAERSYEQYF
TRBJ2-1 NA NA TRBV2 TGTGCCAGCAGTTACGATGGTAGCAGGAATGAGCAGTTCTTC CASSYDGSRNEQFF
TRBJ2-7 NA TRBD1 TRBV4-3 TGCGCCAGCAGCCAAGATGTAGACAGGGGCATCACCTACGAGCAGTACTTC CASSQDVDRGITYEQYF
TRBJ1-2 few NA TRBV20-1 TGCAGTGCTAGATCCCTCCCAGCCAATGGCTACACCTTC CSARSLPANGYTF
TRBJ1-1 many NA TRBV6-4 TGTGCCAGCAGTGTCTGGCGGAACACTGAAGCTTTCTTT CASSVWRNTEAFF
TRBJ2-7 once TRBD2 TRBV20-1 TGCAGTGCTTTTGGGGGGGGATTCGCGCAGTACTTC CSAFGGGFAQYF
TRBJ2-1 few TRBD2 TRBV28 TGTGCCAGCAGTTCTAGAACTAGCGGGGGTGGTAATGAGCAGTTCTTC CASSSRTSGGGNEQFF
TRBJ1-2 NA NA TRBV6-6 TGTGCCAGCAGTTCACAATACAGCTATGGCTACACCTTC CASSSQYSYGYTF
TRBJ2-6 few NA TRBV6-2/TRBV6-3 TGTGCCAGCAGAGTCTCTGGGGCCAACGTCCTGACTTTC CASRVSGANVLTF
TRBJ2-2 many NA TRBV18 TGTGCCAGCTCGATCAGACAGGTTTCGGACGCCGGGGAGCTGTTTTTT CASSIRQVSDAGELFF
TRBJ2-1 NA TRBD2 TRBV5-6 TGTGCCAGCAGCGTCGGGACTAGCGGGGGTAGTGAGCAGTTCTTC CASSVGTSGGSEQFF
TRBJ1-2 medium-sized NA TRBV6-6 TGTGCCAGCAGTTTGATGGAATCTAACTATGGCTACACCTTC CASSLMESNYGYTF
TRBJ2-2 few TRBD2 TRBV7-9 TGTGCCAGCAGCTTGGGTAGCGGGACCCACACCGGGGAGCTGTTTTTT CASSLGSGTHTGELFF
TRBJ1-1 NA NA TRBV6-1 TGTGCCAGCAGAGCGGGACACAAGGGGACTGAAGCTTTCTTT CASRAGHKGTEAFF
TRBJ2-3 many TRBD2 TRBV5-6 TGTGCCAGCAGCTTTATAGCGGGAGTTGCAGATACGCAGTATTTT CASSFIAGVADTQYF
TRBJ1-2 many TRBD1 TRBV3-1 TGTGCCAGCAGCCAAGACGACAGCAGGGGGAATGGCTACACCTTC CASSQDDSRGNGYTF
TRBJ2-7 many NA TRBV6-2/TRBV6-3 TGTGCCAGCAGGAGCGGGACACCGAGCGACGAGCAGTACTTC CASRSGTPSDEQYF
TRBJ2-2 NA NA TRBV7-3 TGTGCCAGCAGCCCGAGAGGGTCGAGGAACACCGGGGAGCTGTTTTTT CASSPRGSRNTGELFF
TRBJ1-1 few NA TRBV6-5 TGTGCCAGCAGTGAAGGAAGCACCTTACCCACTGAAGCTTTCTTT CASSEGSTLPTEAFF
TRBJ2-2 NA NA TRBV12-3/TRBV12-4 TGTGCCAGCAGTGTACCTCAGGGGATTAACACCGGGGAGCTGTTTTTT CASSVPQGINTGELFF
TRBJ2-6 NA NA TRBV11-2 TGTGCCAGCAGCTTGGGGACCGGAATTAAGATCTCTGGGGCCAACGTCCTGACTTTC CASSLGTGIKISGANVLTF
TRBJ2-5 few NA TRBV12-5 TGTGCTAGTGGTTTGGGACATCGGCAAGAGACCCAGTACTTC CASGLGHRQETQYF
TRBJ2-3 many TRBD1 TRBV4-1 TGCGCCAGCAGCCAACGGGACAGATCGGATACGCAGTATTTT CASSQRDRSDTQYF
TRBJ1-4 few NA TRBV30 TGTGCCTGGAGGACAGATCCTAATGAAAAACTGTTTTTT CAWRTDPNEKLFF
TRBJ1-3 NA NA TRBV6-5 TGTGCCAGCAGCCTAGGAGCCTCTGGAAACACCATATATTTT CASSLGASGNTIYF
TRBJ1-2 many TRBD1 TRBV7-2 TGTGCCAGCAGCTTACTCGGACAGGGGTTTGGCTACACCTTC CASSLLGQGFGYTF
TRBJ2-3 NA TRBD2 TRBV28 TGTGCCAGCAGGATACCGCAACTAGCGTCGAACAGGGATACGCAGTATTTT CASRIPQLASNRDTQYF
TRBJ1-2 NA NA TRBV7-2 TGTGCCAGCAGGTTCACCTCAGGGGAGAATGGCTACACCTTC CASRFTSGENGYTF
TRBJ2-5 NA NA TRBV6-5 TGTGCCAGCAGCCACCGGGGGCTAGGAGAGACCCAGTACTTC CASSHRGLGETQYF
TRBJ1-1 few NA TRBV6-5 TGTGCCAGCAGTTACACCTCGAACACTGAAGCTTTCTTT CASSYTSNTEAFF
TRBJ2-1 few TRBD2 TRBV11-2 TGTGCCAGCGGAACCAGACTAGCGGGAGGGCCCAATGAGCAGTTCTTC CASGTRLAGGPNEQFF
TRBJ1-1 NA TRBD1 TRBV20-1 TGCAGTGCTAGACCAGCGACAGGGGGGGATTTAAACAAAGCTTTCTTT CSARPATGGDLNKAFF
TRBJ2-5 NA NA TRBV12-3/TRBV12-4 TGTGCCAGCACTCCAACGGGGGACGGGGAGACCCAGTACTTC CASTPTGDGETQYF
TRBJ1-1 many NA TRBV18 TGTGCCAGCTCTCTACAGTCTTTGAACACTGAAGCTTTCTTT CASSLQSLNTEAFF
TRBJ2-6 few TRBD1 TRBV5-6 TGTGCCAGCAGCTCCTTGACAGGGACCGGGGCCAACGTCCTGACTTTC CASSSLTGTGANVLTF
TRBJ2-3 many NA TRBV12-3/TRBV12-4 TGTGCCAGCAGCCGGGCGGGGTTCGCAGATACGCAGTATTTT CASSRAGFADTQYF
TRBJ2-3 NA NA TRBV20-1 TGCAGTGGTGTGGCACCAGATACGCAGTATTTT CSGVAPDTQYF
TRBJ1-3 few NA TRBV3-1 TGTGCCAGCAGCCTTAACCCGGCGAGCTCTGGAAACACCATATATTTT CASSLNPASSGNTIYF
TRBJ2-2 many NA TRBV2 TGTGCCAGCAAACAGGGTCGCACCGGGGAGCTGTTTTTT CASKQGRTGELFF
TRBJ2-1 many NA TRBV28 TGTGCCAGCAGTTTAGCCGGGACTTTAAACAATGAGCAGTTCTTC CASSLAGTLNNEQFF